Following are 6 T cell receptor beta chains from one sample sequenced in a study of blood T cell repertoires in COVID-19. Libraries were prepared by immunoSEQ multiplex PCR; TCRdb keeps only in-frame clonotypes and omits some of them. The sample records 250,000 to 350,000 clones, 70% to 90% being singletons. Sequenced material: peripheral blood. All receptors come from a woman aged 25-40 years with active or convalescent COVID-19.

The CDR3 sequence: CASKGQGPQETQYF. CDR3 DNA sequence: TGTGCCAGCAAAGGACAGGGCCCCCAAGAGACCCAGTACTTC. This rearrangement joins TRBV6-5 to TRBJ2-5, with TRBD1 matching over 8 bases. V trimming: 7 bases; J trimming: 1 base; junction bases outside the gene matches: 5. Germline V gives CDR1 MNHEY, CDR2 SVGAGI. This CDR3 comprises 14 residues.

V usage is TRBV5-1 and J usage is TRBJ2-2, with D possibly TRBD1 on 6 matching bases. The germline V gene has CDR1 SGHRS and CDR2 YFSETQ. This CDR3 is built from 19 residues. V gave up 3 bases and J gave up 1 base, with 22 bases separating them. The chain's CDR3 is CASSSRSHRVLGNTGELFF. The CDR3 DNA sequence: TGCGCCAGCAGCTCCCGTTCCCACAGGGTTCTCGGGAACACCGGGGAGCTGTTTTTT.

The chain links TRBV6-2 or TRBV6-3 to TRBJ2-7, with TRBD2 matching 7 bases. This CDR3 is 15 amino acids long. Unmatched junction bases numbered 5, after V lost 0 bases and J lost 3 bases. CDR1 MNHEY and CDR2 SVGEGT come from the germline V gene. The CDR3 sequence is CASSYSAGTVYEQYF. CDR3 bases: TGTGCCAGCAGTTACTCAGCGGGGACTGTCTACGAGCAGTACTTC.

V and J are TRBV27 and TRBJ2-1; weak D call: TRBD2 (6 bases). Germline V lookup: CDR1 MNHEY, CDR2 SMNVEV (reference sequence). The CDR3 runs to 15 residues. The V end was cut by 7 bases, the J end by 7 bases, with 20 bases between. The CDR3 nucleotides read TGTGCCAGCACCCCGCGGGACCCCCGGGCGAATGAGCAGTTCTTC. This gives the protein CASTPRDPRANEQFF.

V and J are TRBV6-6 and TRBJ2-1; 8 bases line up with TRBD1. V trimming: 6 bases; J trimming: 6 bases; junction bases outside the gene matches: 4. The CDR3 is 13 residues long. Looked up from germline, CDR1 is MNHNY and CDR2 is SVGAGI (reference sequence). The CDR3 is CASSHGQGNEQFF. CDR3 DNA: TGTGCCAGCAGCCACGGACAGGGCAATGAGCAGTTCTTC.

V gene TRBV28 combines with J gene TRBJ1-5; 8 nucleotides match TRBD1. The germline V gene encodes CDR1 MDHEN and CDR2 SYDVKM. The CDR3 covers 18 residues. V lost 4 bases, J lost 2 bases, and 13 bases stayed unmatched. CDR3 region: CASSSPFDRGKGNQPQHF. In nucleotides, the CDR3 is TGTGCCAGCAGTTCTCCCTTCGACAGGGGCAAAGGCAATCAGCCCCAGCATTTT.